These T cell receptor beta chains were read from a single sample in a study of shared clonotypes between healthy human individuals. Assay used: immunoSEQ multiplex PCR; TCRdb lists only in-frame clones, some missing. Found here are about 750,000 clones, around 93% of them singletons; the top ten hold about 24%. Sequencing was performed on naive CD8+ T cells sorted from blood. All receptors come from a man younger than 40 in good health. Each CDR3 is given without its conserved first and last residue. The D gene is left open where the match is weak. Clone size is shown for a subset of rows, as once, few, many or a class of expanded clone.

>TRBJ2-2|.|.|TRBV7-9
ASSSWATSVVELF
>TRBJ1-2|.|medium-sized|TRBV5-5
ASSSTASNYGYT
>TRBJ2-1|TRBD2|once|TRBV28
ASSYGTSGYNEQF
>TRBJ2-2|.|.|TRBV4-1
ASSQDDSPISGELF
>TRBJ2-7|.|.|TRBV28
ASSLGRTYEQY
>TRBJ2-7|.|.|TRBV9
ASSGDEGPYEQY
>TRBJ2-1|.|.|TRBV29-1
SVDGMAEQF
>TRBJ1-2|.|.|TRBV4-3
ASSQDRRGIDGYT
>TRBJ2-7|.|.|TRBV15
ATSRSPGRDSYEQY
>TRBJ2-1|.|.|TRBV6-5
ASSSYYNEQF
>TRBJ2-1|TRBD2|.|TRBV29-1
SGGGTIDYNEQF
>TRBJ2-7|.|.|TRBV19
ASRVTAGDEQY
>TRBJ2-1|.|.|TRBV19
ASSTRTATSSYNEQF
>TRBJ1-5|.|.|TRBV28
ASSLMDSNQPQH
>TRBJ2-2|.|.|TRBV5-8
ASSLERAGLF
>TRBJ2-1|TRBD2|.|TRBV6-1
ASSEFSGRAGEQF
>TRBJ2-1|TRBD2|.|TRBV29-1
SVVGSGGYNEQF
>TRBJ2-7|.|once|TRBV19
ASSTRQSYEQY
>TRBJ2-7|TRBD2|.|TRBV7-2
ASSLDWVAGTYEQY
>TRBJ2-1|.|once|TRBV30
AWSLLGYNEQF
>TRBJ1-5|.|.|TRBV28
ASRWGPEGNQPQH
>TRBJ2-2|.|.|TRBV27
ASSLGRLTGELF